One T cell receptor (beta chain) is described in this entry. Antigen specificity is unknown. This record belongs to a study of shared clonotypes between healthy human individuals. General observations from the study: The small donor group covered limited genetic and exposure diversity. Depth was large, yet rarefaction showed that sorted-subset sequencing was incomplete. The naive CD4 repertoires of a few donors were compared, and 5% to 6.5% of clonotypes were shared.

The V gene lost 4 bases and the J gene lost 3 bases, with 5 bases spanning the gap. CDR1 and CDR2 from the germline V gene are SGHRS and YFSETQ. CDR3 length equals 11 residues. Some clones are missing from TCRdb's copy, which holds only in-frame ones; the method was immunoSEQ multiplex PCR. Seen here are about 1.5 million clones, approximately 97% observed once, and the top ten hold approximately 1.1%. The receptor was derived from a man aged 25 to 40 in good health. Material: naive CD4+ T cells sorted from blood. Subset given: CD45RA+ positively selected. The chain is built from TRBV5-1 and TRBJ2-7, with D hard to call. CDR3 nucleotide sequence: TGCGCCAGCAGCCTATACTACGAGCAGTACTTC. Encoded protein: CASSLYYEQYF.